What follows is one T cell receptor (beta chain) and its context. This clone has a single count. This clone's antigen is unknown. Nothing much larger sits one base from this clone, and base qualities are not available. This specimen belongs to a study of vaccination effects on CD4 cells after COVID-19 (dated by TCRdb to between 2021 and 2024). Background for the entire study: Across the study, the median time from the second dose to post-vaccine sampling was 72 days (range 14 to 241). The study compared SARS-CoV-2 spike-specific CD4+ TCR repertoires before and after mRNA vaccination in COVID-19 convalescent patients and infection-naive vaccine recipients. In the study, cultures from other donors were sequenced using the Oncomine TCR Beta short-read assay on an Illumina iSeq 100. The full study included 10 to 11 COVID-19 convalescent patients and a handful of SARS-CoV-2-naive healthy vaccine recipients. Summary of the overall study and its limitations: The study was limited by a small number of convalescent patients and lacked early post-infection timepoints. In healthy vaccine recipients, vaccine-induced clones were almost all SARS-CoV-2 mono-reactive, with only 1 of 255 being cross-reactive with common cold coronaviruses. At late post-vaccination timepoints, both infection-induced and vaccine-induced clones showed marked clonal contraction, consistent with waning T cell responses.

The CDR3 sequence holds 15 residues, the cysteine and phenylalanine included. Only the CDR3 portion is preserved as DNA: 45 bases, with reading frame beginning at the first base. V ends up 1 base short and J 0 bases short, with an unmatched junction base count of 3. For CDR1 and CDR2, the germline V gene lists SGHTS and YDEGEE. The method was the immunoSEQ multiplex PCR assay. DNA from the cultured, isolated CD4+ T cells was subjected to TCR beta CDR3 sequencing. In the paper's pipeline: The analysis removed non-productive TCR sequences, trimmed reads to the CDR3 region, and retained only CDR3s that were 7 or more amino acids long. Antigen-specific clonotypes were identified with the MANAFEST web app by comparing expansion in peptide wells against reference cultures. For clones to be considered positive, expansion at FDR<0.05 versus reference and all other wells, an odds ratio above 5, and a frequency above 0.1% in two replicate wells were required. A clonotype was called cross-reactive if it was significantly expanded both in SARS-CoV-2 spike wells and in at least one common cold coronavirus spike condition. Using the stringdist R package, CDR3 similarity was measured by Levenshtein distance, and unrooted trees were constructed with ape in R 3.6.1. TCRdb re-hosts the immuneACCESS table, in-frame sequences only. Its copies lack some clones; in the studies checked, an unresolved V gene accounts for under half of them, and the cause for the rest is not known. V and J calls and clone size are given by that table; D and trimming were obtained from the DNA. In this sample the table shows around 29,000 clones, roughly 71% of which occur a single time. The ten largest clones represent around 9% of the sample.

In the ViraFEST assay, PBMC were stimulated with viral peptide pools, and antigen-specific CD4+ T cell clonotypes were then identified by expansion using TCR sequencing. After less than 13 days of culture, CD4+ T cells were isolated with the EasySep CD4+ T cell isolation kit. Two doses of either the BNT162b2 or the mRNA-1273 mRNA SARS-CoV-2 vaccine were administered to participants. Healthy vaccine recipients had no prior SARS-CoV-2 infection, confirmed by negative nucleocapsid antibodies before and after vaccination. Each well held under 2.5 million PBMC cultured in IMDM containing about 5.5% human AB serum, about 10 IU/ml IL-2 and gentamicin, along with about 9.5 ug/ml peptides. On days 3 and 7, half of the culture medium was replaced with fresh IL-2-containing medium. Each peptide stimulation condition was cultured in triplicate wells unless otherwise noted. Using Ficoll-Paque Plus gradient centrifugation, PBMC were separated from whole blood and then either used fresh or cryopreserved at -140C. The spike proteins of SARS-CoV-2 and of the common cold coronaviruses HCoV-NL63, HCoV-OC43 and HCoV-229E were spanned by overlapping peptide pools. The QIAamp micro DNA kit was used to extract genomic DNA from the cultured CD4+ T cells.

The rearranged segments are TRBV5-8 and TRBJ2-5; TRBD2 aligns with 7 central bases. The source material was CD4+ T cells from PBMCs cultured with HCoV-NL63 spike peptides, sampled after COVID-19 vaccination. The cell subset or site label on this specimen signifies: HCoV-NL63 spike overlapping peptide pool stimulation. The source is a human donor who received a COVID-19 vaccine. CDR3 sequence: CASSLSRGYQETQYF. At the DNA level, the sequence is TGTGCCAGCAGCTTGTCGCGGGGGTACCAAGAGACCCAGTACTTC. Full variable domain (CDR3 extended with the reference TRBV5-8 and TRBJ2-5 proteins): EAGVTQSPTHLIKTRGQQATLRCSPISGHTSVYWYQQALGLGLQFLLWYDEGEERNRGNFPPRFSGRQFPNYSSELNVNALELEDSALYLCASSLSRGYQETQYFGPGTRLLVL.